The clone carrying this T cell receptor (beta chain) occurred a few times. The antigen is undetermined. The V end was cut by 3 bases, the J end by 4 bases, with 12 bases between. CDR3 size: 13 residues. The V gene's germline CDR1 is SQVTM and CDR2 ANQGSEA. TCRdb reprocessed the 5' RACE reads with MiXCR, giving one entry per CDR3 protein. The sample shows 200,000 to 250,000 distinct CDR3 sequences, more than 25% of them seen only once. The data were obtained in a study of T-cell memory formation after mild COVID-19. Across the study: Across donors, TCR clusters were largely donor specific. Overall study results and limits: Researchers found some responding clones in pre-infection memory, a sign that cross-reactive memory joined. CM and EM subsets held most contracting CD4+ clones; EMRA held CD8+ ones. Clones that got smaller from day 15 to 85 had even CD4/CD8, while clones growing later tipped toward CD4+.

The sample comprised PBMCs or a T cell subset sorted from them (not recorded which). This sequence was found in an adult woman who had mild COVID-19 (a few samples of this study predate the infection). Cell type and time point are not known. The chain couples TRBV29-1 to TRBJ1-2, with D perhaps matching TRBD1 (5 bases). The CDR3 sequence: CSVERTGGYGYTF. DNA for the CDR3: TGCAGCGTTGAGAGGACGGGGGGCTATGGCTACACCTTC.